The present TCR beta chain was sequenced within a study of shared clonotypes between healthy human individuals. For the study at large: A donor's plate count was three for CD4 naive and three for CD4 memory; CD8 naive had two and CD8 memory one.

An assay was performed, and its level was deep. TCRdb's table, derived via immunoSEQ multiplex PCR, lists solely in-frame clones and lacks some. The sample contains 2 million to 2.5 million clones, under 95% of which appear only once. None of the donors, who were healthy HIV-negative adults, had recently had acute infections or vaccinations. This CDR3 is 16 amino acids long. V gave up 4 bases and J gave up 6 bases; unmatched junction bases: 6. Looked up from germline, CDR1 is SGHNT and CDR2 is YYREEE (reference sequence). General study results and limits: About 4.5% of naive CD4 clonotypes were common to a few donors.

On this clone: Its antigen is not known.

What was sequenced was naive CD4+ T cells from PBMCs. Noted subset: CD45RA+ positively selected. The chain recombines TRBV5-4 with TRBJ2-3; 15 nucleotides match TRBD2. The clonotype comes from a young man in good health. Some clones in this sample may be carry-over from other donors' samples. The CDR3 loop is CASSLGLAGGLDTQYF. Here the CDR3 DNA reads TGTGCCAGCAGCCTAGGACTAGCGGGAGGGCTGGATACGCAGTATTTT.